The source of this TCR beta chain is a study of shared clonotypes between healthy human individuals. Study-level background: A couple of female and a few male donors aged 18 to 49 were enrolled.

The authors combined CD45RO+ cells with CCR7-negative CD45RA+ TemRA cells as CD8 memory. V shed 2 bases and J 2 bases; nucleotides not matched to a gene: 6. Per germline, CDR1 KGHSH and CDR2 LQKENI. The CDR3 extends over 16 amino acids. This clone was counted ten times or more. Its antigen remains unidentified. Assay: immunoSEQ multiplex PCR; the TCRdb copy retains only in-frame clones and omits some. The data show more than 80,000 clones, around 67% seen once. Study-level points and caveats: Around 4.7% was the fraction of naive CD4 clonotypes found shared across a few donors.

The specimen sequenced was memory CD8+ T cells sorted from blood. This sample's subset: CD45RO+ cells pooled with CCR7-negative TemRA cells. The chain carries TRBV18 and TRBJ1-3, with 7 bases that match TRBD1. The origin of this receptor is a man younger than 40 in good health. The CDR3 reads CASSPSTGTPGNTIYF. As DNA, the CDR3 is TGTGCCAGCTCACCATCGACAGGGACCCCTGGAAACACCATATATTTT. Based on the CDR3 plus reference TRBV18 and TRBJ1-3, the full variable domain is NAGVMQNPRHLVRRRGQEARLRCSPMKGHSHVYWYRQLPEEGLKFMVYLQKENIIDESGMPKERFSAEFPKEGPSILRIQQVVRGDSAAYFCASSPSTGTPGNTIYFGEGSWLTVV.